Below, 20 T cell receptor beta chains from the same sample are listed, as sequenced in a study of blood T cell repertoires in COVID-19 (dated by TCRdb to 2018 to 2020). The method was the immunoSEQ multiplex PCR assay. What TCRdb holds here is the immuneACCESS table cut down to in-frame rearrangements. Part of the clones is not present; checked against another copy, under half of the missing clones reflect an unresolved V gene, and the others are unexplained. This sample is represented by some 220,000 clones; about 79% of them were singletons. Around 9.5% of the sample belongs to the ten largest clones. Sequencing input: peripheral blood. Receptors originate from a man aged 45-65 years with active or convalescent COVID-19.

This clone was recorded only once. The gene calls are TRBV9 and TRBJ2-1; 7 bases are shared with TRBD1. V lost 4 bases, J lost 4 bases, and 8 bases stayed unmatched. Germline values: CDR1 SGDLS, CDR2 YYNGEE. This CDR3 is built from 15 residues. Written as DNA, the CDR3 is TGTGCCAGCAGCCCATACAGGGGTCTGTACAATGAGCAGTTCTTC. Protein: CASSPYRGLYNEQFF.

The genes are TRBV6-5 and TRBJ2-7; TRBD1 agrees at 8 bases. Germline values: CDR1 MNHEY, CDR2 SVGAGI. The CDR3 loop spans 14 amino acids. The V and J ends lost 4 bases and 4 bases, in that order; junction bases with no gene match: 6. The CDR3 reads CASSWTTGEYEQYF. The CDR3 coding sequence is TGTGCCAGCAGTTGGACGACAGGGGAGTACGAGCAGTACTTC.

In nucleotides, the CDR3 is TGTGCCAGCAGCTCGACATATCCGGGGAAACTGTTTTTT. This sequence encodes CASSSTYPGKLFF. The chain uses TRBV7-2 and TRBJ1-4; D is undetermined. V shed 4 bases and J shed 11 bases, with 14 bases lying between them. The germline gives CDR1 SGHTA, CDR2 FQGNSA. The CDR3 length is 13 residues.

The V call is TRBV12-1, the J call TRBJ2-2; the table's D gene call, TRBD1, was not cross checked with the DNA. TRBV12-1 is an annotated pseudogene. The CDR3 covers 17 residues. CDR3 loop: CASSSYGQGGNTGELFF. The CDR3, as DNA: TGTGCCAGCAGCTCCTACGGACAGGGAGGGAACACCGGGGAGCTGTTTTTT.

This chain joins TRBV7-8 and TRBJ2-1, with D perhaps matching TRBD2 (5 bases). The CDR3 length is 15 residues. Germline lookup yields CDR1 SGHVS and CDR2 FQNEAQ. With 0 bases removed from V and 7 bases from J, the gap between germline ends came to 13 bases. The CDR3: CASSLARLARNEQFF. The CDR3 bases are TGTGCCAGCAGCTTAGCACGGCTAGCTCGGAATGAGCAGTTCTTC.

The rearrangement links TRBV19 to TRBJ1-5; D remains unclear. Trimming took 5 bases from V and 1 from J, leaving 12 bases between them. Germline CDR1 LNHDA, CDR2 SQIVND (reference sequence). The CDR3 has 15 residues. The CDR3 DNA reads TGTGCCAGTAGTGCGGCGGAGTGGAGCAATCAGCCCCAGCATTTT. Translation gives CASSAAEWSNQPQHF.

The chain is built from TRBV10-3 and TRBJ1-4; maybe TRBD1 (6 bases). Germline lookup yields CDR1 ENHRY and CDR2 SYGVKD. The CDR3 runs to 12 residues. Trimming took 9 bases from V and 1 from J, leaving 6 bases between them. The CDR3 region is CAIGGTNEKLFF. The CDR3 nucleotides read TGTGCCATAGGGGGAACTAATGAAAAACTGTTTTTT.

This sequence joins TRBV6-2 or TRBV6-3 and TRBJ2-3; 7 bases line up with TRBD1. Germline CDR1 is MNHEY and CDR2 is SVGEGT. Trimming took 6 bases from V and 1 from J; bases not matched to a gene: 22. CDR3 length equals 20 residues. The DNA of the CDR3 is TGTGCCAGCAGCACCGACAGGGCCAAAGGATCGAGGTTGGGCACAGATACGCAGTATTTT. It translates to CASSTDRAKGSRLGTDTQYF.

The chain joins TRBV18 to TRBJ1-1; 8 bases fit TRBD1. The CDR3 extends over 15 amino acids. Germline V lookup: CDR1 KGHSH, CDR2 LQKENI. Trimming at V came to 2 bases and at J to 1 base, leaving 3 bases not matched to a gene. The CDR3 coding sequence is TGTGCCAGCTCACCAGAGGACAGGGCGAACACTGAAGCTTTCTTT. It yields the protein CASSPEDRANTEAFF.

This chain uses TRBV27 with TRBJ1-1; 7 nucleotides align to TRBD1. V shed 2 bases, J shed 6 bases, and the junction held 3 bases outside the gene matches. CDR3 length: 13 residues. Germline V gene sequence: CDR1 MNHEY, CDR2 SMNVEV (reference sequence). The chain's CDR3 is CASSLRGGSEAFF. CDR3 sequence (DNA): TGTGCCAGCAGTTTAAGAGGGGGCTCTGAAGCTTTCTTT.

The chain couples TRBV5-1 to TRBJ1-6, with D possibly matching TRBD1 (5 bases). Trimming removed 1 base at V and 7 bases at J, with 9 bases between. This CDR3 spans 14 amino acids. Per the germline V gene, CDR1 is SGHRS and CDR2 is YFSETQ. CDR3 DNA sequence: TGCGCCAGCAGCTTGTCAGGGCTCAATTCACCCCTCCACTTT. It encodes CASSLSGLNSPLHF.

The chain couples TRBV28 to TRBJ1-2; tentative D call: TRBD1 (5 bases). From germline, CDR1 is MDHEN and CDR2 SYDVKM. This CDR3 is built from 13 residues. The V end was cut by 4 bases, the J end by 2 bases, with 8 bases between. CDR3 protein: CASSSGQNYGYTF. CDR3 bases: TGTGCCAGCAGTTCAGGGCAGAACTATGGCTACACCTTC.

The genes are TRBV6-2 or TRBV6-3 and TRBJ2-3; TRBD2 is a possible D gene (5 bases). Germline CDR1 reads MNHEY; CDR2 reads SVGEGT. The CDR3 totals 17 residues. V was pared by 2 bases and J by 2 bases, with 17 bases between. CDR3 coding DNA: TGTGCCAGCAGTTACGAGTCCCTGTGGGGAGACACAGATACGCAGTATTTT. Amino acid sequence: CASSYESLWGDTDTQYF.

This chain uses TRBV2 with TRBJ2-7; a weak D match, TRBD1 (6 bases). Between the trimmed V and J ends, which lost 5 bases and 1 base, there was a span of 12 bases. There are 14 residues in the CDR3. Germline V gene sequence: CDR1 SNHLY, CDR2 FYNNEI. For the CDR3, the DNA is TGTGCCAGCAGTCCACGGACAGTGTCCTACGAGCAGTACGTC. It is translated as CASSPRTVSYEQYV.

J is TRBJ2-7 and V is TRBV3-1 (or the pseudogene TRBV3-2), with TRBD2 matching over 8 bases. This CDR3 has 15 amino acids. V trimming: 1 base; J trimming: 3 bases; junction bases outside the gene matches: 5. CDR1 and CDR2 from the germline V gene are LGHDT and YNNKEL (reference sequence). CDR3 loop: CASSQASGRVYEQYF. The CDR3 nucleotides read TGTGCCAGCAGCCAAGCGAGCGGGAGAGTCTACGAGCAGTACTTC.

This chain links TRBV7-8 with TRBJ1-1; 7 bases are shared with TRBD1. CDR3 size: 13 residues. Germline-derived CDR1 and CDR2 are SGHVS and FQNEAQ. With 6 bases clipped from V and 6 bases from J, the junction kept 7 bases outside the gene matches. The CDR3 loop is CASSLRQGPEAFF. The CDR3 DNA is TGTGCCAGCAGTCTTAGACAGGGTCCTGAAGCTTTCTTT.

The table lists this clone with a count of one. This sequence joins TRBV5-6 and TRBJ2-7; D is perhaps TRBD2 (6 bases). V was pared by 4 bases and J by 2 bases, with 13 bases between. CDR3 size: 14 residues. Germline V gene sequence: CDR1 SGHDT, CDR2 YYEEEE. This CDR3 is CASSGGKYPYEQYF. For the CDR3, the DNA is TGTGCCAGCAGCGGGGGGAAATACCCCTACGAGCAGTACTTC.

This sequence joins TRBV6-2 or TRBV6-3 and TRBJ2-7; tentatively, D is TRBD2 (6 bases). Trimming shortened V by 5 bases and J by 0 bases, and 20 bases separated the two germline ends. CDR3 length: 17 residues. Germline V gene data show CDR1 as MNHEY and CDR2 as SVGEGT. Written as DNA, the CDR3 is TGTGCCAGCAGTACGGACCGGGAAAGCGGGTACTCCTACGAGCAGTACTTC. Protein: CASSTDRESGYSYEQYF.

This chain uses TRBV13 with TRBJ1-2, with 8 bases identical to TRBD1. The germline CDR1 and CDR2 sequences are PRHDT and FYEKMQ (reference sequence). V trimming: 5 bases; J trimming: 10 bases; junction bases outside the gene matches: 21. The CDR3 extends over 17 amino acids. CDR3: CASSGRRQGRNTMDYTF. In nucleotides, the CDR3 is TGTGCCAGCAGCGGACGTAGACAGGGGCGAAATACTATGGACTACACCTTC. The whole variable domain, filled in from reference TRBV13 and TRBJ1-2, reads AAGVIQSPRHLIKEKRETATLKCYPIPRHDTVYWYQQGPGQDPQFLISFYEKMQSDKGSIPDRFSAQQFSDYHSELNMSSLELGDSALYFCASSGRRQGRNTMDYTFGSGTRLTVV.

The chain is built from TRBV12-3 or TRBV12-4 and TRBJ2-7, with D maybe TRBD2 (7 bases). CDR3 length equals 13 residues. V lost 3 bases, J lost 7 bases, and 13 bases lay in between. CDR3 loop: CASSFRGAGEQYV. The CDR3 DNA is TGTGCCAGCAGTTTTCGGGGGGCAGGGGAGCAGTACGTC.